This T cell receptor (beta chain) was retrieved from a study of somatic mutations in cytotoxic T cells in rheumatoid arthritis. General study results and limits: Nothing was done to adjust for multiple comparisons when TRBV07 showed up slightly less in rheumatoid arthritis patients. Of some 67 patients, 7 to 9 had a largest CD8+ clone that exceeded 20% of CD8+ cells.

This clone occurred once. Antigen: not known. Sequencing used immunoSEQ multiplex PCR; TCRdb keeps in-frame clones, though not all of them. Of roughly 11,000 clones in the sample, around 74% were seen once. Looked up from germline, CDR1 is WSHSY and CDR2 is SAAADI. The V end lost 3 bases, the J end lost 2 bases, and 7 bases lay between the germline ends. This CDR3 contains 14 residues. This clonotype was sampled from a woman aged 40 to 55 in good health. The source material was CD8+ T cells sorted from blood. The V gene is TRBV10-2, the J gene TRBJ2-2; D might be TRBD1 (5 bases). The chain's CDR3 is CASSDGQNTGELFF. The CDR3, as DNA: TGCGCCAGCAGTGATGGACAAAACACCGGGGAGCTGTTTTTT.